Below, one TCR beta chain is given with its context. The source of the sample is a study of technical replicates of blood from four donors. Germline V CDR1 and CDR2: MDHEN, SYDVKM. The CDR3 spans 14 residues. V shed 3 bases and J shed 4 bases, with 12 bases lying between them. Sequencing used immunoSEQ multiplex PCR; TCRdb keeps in-frame clones, though not all of them. The repertoire consists of 68,000 or so clones, with around 94% occurring once and the leading ten covering around 0.37%. J is TRBJ1-2 and V is TRBV28; D remains ambiguous. The source of this sequence is a human donor in good health. The sequenced sample consisted of T cells isolated from PBMCs. The DNA for the CDR3 is TGTGCCAGCAGTTTTGATCCGGGATCCTATGGCTACACCTTC. Translation gives CASSFDPGSYGYTF.